These 26 T cell receptor beta chains were sequenced from one sample in a study of Graves' ophthalmopathy and Graves' hyperthyroidism. TCR beta CDR3 regions were amplified from RNA transcripts. HTBI primers primed a first-round RT-PCR, and a second-round multiplex PCR followed. TCRdb ran MiXCR on the multiplex PCR reads and lists one entry per CDR3 protein. The sample consists of 400,000 to 500,000 distinct CDR3 sequences, roughly 21% of them appearing once. Sequenced material: peripheral blood. These receptor sequences come from a woman younger than 30 with stable Graves' hyperthyroidism.

This clonotype was seen ten or more times. The chain links TRBV20-1 to TRBJ1-1; D remains ambiguous. V was cut by 3 bases and J by 0 bases, with 11 bases left in between. The germline V gene has CDR1 DFQATT and CDR2 SNEGSKA (reference sequence). The CDR3 has 14 residues. The CDR3 bases are TGCAGTGCTAGGGCCCCCCCTTTGAACACTGAAGCTTTCTTT. The encoded protein is CSARAPPLNTEAFF.

This clonotype was detected ten times or more. The V gene is TRBV11-1, the J gene TRBJ1-2; D ambiguous. Trimming left V 2 bases short and J 1 base short, with 17 bases between. Germline lookup yields CDR1 SGHAT and CDR2 FQDESV (reference sequence). The CDR3 length is 17 residues. The CDR3 protein is CASSLTPQSGINYGYTF. CDR3 bases: TGTGCCAGCAGCTTAACCCCCCAGTCGGGGATTAACTATGGCTACACCTTC.

Ten or more counts support this clonotype. The chain combines TRBV20-1 with TRBJ2-5, with D uncertain. Per germline, CDR1 DFQATT and CDR2 SNEGSKA (reference sequence). The CDR3 length is 12 residues. Trimming took 6 bases from V and 2 from J, leaving 10 bases between them. In nucleotides, the CDR3 is TGCAGTGCCAGCCATAATCAAGAGACCCAGTACTTC. Amino acid sequence: CSASHNQETQYF.

This chain links TRBV11-2 with TRBJ2-7; 10 bases fit TRBD2. With 4 bases clipped from V and 2 bases from J, the junction kept 5 bases outside the gene matches. The CDR3 spans 15 residues. Germline assignment: CDR1 SGHAT and CDR2 FQNNGV. DNA for the CDR3: TGTGCCAGCAGCTGGAGCGGGGGGGCAGCCTACGAGCAGTACTTC. This sequence encodes CASSWSGGAAYEQYF.

The V call is TRBV11-2, the J call TRBJ2-7; 9 nucleotides align to TRBD2. CDR1 is SGHAT and CDR2 is FQNNGV in the germline V gene. Trimming cost V 5 bases and J 0 bases; bases outside gene matches: 5. The CDR3 is made up of 15 amino acids. The CDR3 DNA sequence: TGTGCCAGCAGCCCTATAGCGGGGGACTCCTACGAGCAGTACTTC. Translated: CASSPIAGDSYEQYF.

V usage is TRBV28 and J usage is TRBJ1-1; D is unclear. Trimming stripped 6 bases from V and 10 bases from J, with 21 bases between. The length of the CDR3 is 14 residues. Germline-derived CDR1 and CDR2 are MDHEN and SYDVKM. For the CDR3, the DNA is TGTGCCAGCAGGGAGAGGCCGCCAAAGGAGGGAGCTTTCTTT. Translated, it gives CASRERPPKEGAFF.

This clonotype was recorded at least ten times. The J gene is TRBJ1-1, the V gene TRBV20-1; TRBD1 is a possible D gene (5 bases). The CDR3 extends over 16 amino acids. Trimming took off 2 bases at V and 0 bases at J, with 16 bases between the two ends. Germline values: CDR1 DFQATT, CDR2 SNEGSKA (reference sequence). Here the CDR3 reads CSARPFIGTVNTEAFF. CDR3 nucleotide sequence: TGCAGTGCTAGACCATTCATCGGGACGGTGAACACTGAAGCTTTCTTT.

This clonotype was detected many times. V gene TRBV19 combines with J gene TRBJ2-2, with TRBD2 as a possible D gene (5 bases). Trimming shortened V by 2 bases and J by 4 bases, and 8 bases separated the two germline ends. The CDR3 loop spans 14 amino acids. Germline values: CDR1 LNHDA, CDR2 SQIVND (reference sequence). The CDR3 DNA is TGTGCCAGTAGTATACAGGCGGGCACCGGGGAGCTGTTTTTT. This encodes CASSIQAGTGELFF.

Many counts were recorded for this clonotype. V usage is TRBV12-3 or TRBV12-4 and J usage is TRBJ1-3; D remains unclear. The ends were cut back, 3 bases at V and 7 bases at J, with 4 bases in the middle. There are 11 residues in the CDR3. The CDR3 reads CASSLVNTIYF. The CDR3 DNA reads as TGTGCCAGCAGTTTGGTTAACACCATATATTTT.

Ten or more counts support this clonotype. V gene TRBV20-1 combines with J gene TRBJ2-2; D gene uncertain. The V gene lost 6 bases and the J gene lost 3 bases, with 14 bases spanning the gap. Per germline, CDR1 DFQATT and CDR2 SNEGSKA (reference sequence). The CDR3 length is 14 residues. The CDR3 is CSAVGVQHTGELFF. In DNA, the CDR3 is TGCAGTGCGGTAGGTGTTCAACACACCGGGGAGCTGTTTTTT.

This clonotype was seen only a few times. Germline is not matched at one junction end, which may reflect a read error. The V call is TRBV13, the J call TRBJ2-4; TRBD1 agrees at 9 bases. Germline V gene sequence: CDR1 PRHDT, CDR2 FYEKMQ (reference sequence). The length of the CDR3 is 15 residues. CDR3 sequence: CASRSQGASKNIKYF. The DNA of the CDR3 is TGTGCCAGCAGGTCACAGGGGGCGTCCAAAAACATTAAGTACTTC.

The V and J genes are TRBV11-2 and TRBJ2-3, with TRBD2 as a possible D gene (6 bases). V lost 1 base and J lost 4, with 18 bases in between. The CDR3 is 17 residues long. CDR1 is SGHAT, CDR2 FQNNGV, per germline. The CDR3 coding sequence is TGTGCCAGCAGCTTAGGACGGGGGACGGACAATGCAGATACGCAGTATTTT. Amino acid sequence: CASSLGRGTDNADTQYF. The variable domain in full, with the rest retrieved from reference TRBV11-2 and TRBJ2-3, is EAGVAQSPRYKIIEKRQSVAFWCNPISGHATLYWYQQILGQGPKLLIQFQNNGVVDDSQLPKDRFSAERLKGVDSTLKIQPAKLEDSAVYLCASSLGRGTDNADTQYFGPGTRLTVL.

This clonotype was picked up many times. The chain employs TRBV6-5 and TRBJ2-2, with TRBD1 matching 9 bases. The CDR3 is 16 amino acids. Germline loops: CDR1 MNHEY, CDR2 SVGAGI. V shed 2 bases, J shed 4 bases, and the junction held 5 bases outside the gene matches. In DNA, the CDR3 is TGTGCCAGCAGTTACCAGGGGACAGGGCTCACCGGGGAGCTGTTTTTT. It encodes CASSYQGTGLTGELFF.

This clonotype was recorded once. The chain combines TRBV27 with TRBJ2-7, with TRBD2 matching over 13 bases. CDR1 is MNHEY and CDR2 is SMNVEV in the germline V gene (reference sequence). With 4 bases clipped from V and 3 bases from J, the junction kept 6 bases outside the gene matches. This CDR3 has 16 amino acids. DNA of the CDR3: TGTGCCAGCAGTTCCATGGGACTAGCGGGGAACTACGAGCAGTACTTC. It codes for CASSSMGLAGNYEQYF.

A note on this clonotype: The junction departs from germline at one end; a sequencing error may be responsible. The CDR3, as DNA: TGTGCCAGCAATTCGATCACCCCCGGTCGGGCTGGCTTT. Translating it yields CASNSITPGRAGF. V usage is TRBV28 and J usage is TRBJ1-1; D is uncertain. The CDR3 has 13 residues. Germline CDR1 reads MDHEN; CDR2 reads SYDVKM.

Remarks on this clonotype: Being one base from a much bigger clone, this may be a read error. J is TRBJ2-7 and V is TRBV5-5, with 11 bases matching TRBD2. CDR3 length: 16 residues. The germline V gene encodes CDR1 SGHKS and CDR2 YYEKEE (reference sequence). CDR3 coding DNA: TGTGTCAGCAGCTGGGGACTAGCGGACCTATCCTACGAGCAGTACTTC. Translation gives CVSSWGLADLSYEQYF.

This clonotype was seen repeatedly, ten times or more. The V call is TRBV4-1, the J call TRBJ2-7; no clear D. Germline CDR1 reads MGHRA; CDR2 reads YSYEKL. The CDR3 extends over 12 amino acids. V dropped 1 base and J dropped 12 bases, with 13 bases sitting between them. The CDR3, as DNA: TGCGCCAGCAGCCAAGGGTTAGACGGCCCGTACTTC. It yields the protein CASSQGLDGPYF.

This clonotype was seen at least ten times. The chain employs TRBV19 and TRBJ1-5; 7 bases are a match to TRBD1. CDR3 length: 12 amino acids. Unmatched junction bases numbered 4, after V lost 6 bases and J lost 8 bases. Germline V gives CDR1 LNHDA, CDR2 SQIVND (reference sequence). The DNA for the CDR3 is TGTGCCAGTAGGCCCACAGGGGAGCCCCAGCATTTT. Amino acid sequence: CASRPTGEPQHF.

This clonotype was counted at least ten times. The V and J genes are TRBV2 and TRBJ2-7; 7 positions match TRBD2. The V and J ends lost 3 bases and 1 base, in that order; junction bases with no gene match: 9. Germline-derived CDR1 and CDR2 are SNHLY and FYNNEI. The CDR3 length is 16 residues. CDR3 bases: TGTGCCAGCAGTGAGAGTTACGGGAGGTGGTCCTACGAGCAGTACTTC. Residues: CASSESYGRWSYEQYF. The variable domain in full, with the rest retrieved from reference TRBV2 and TRBJ2-7, is EPEVTQTPSHQVTQMGQEVILRCVPISNHLYFYWYRQILGQKVEFLVSFYNNEISEKSEIFDDQFSVERPDGSNFTLKIRSTKLEDSAMYFCASSESYGRWSYEQYFGPGTRLTVT.

This clonotype was counted many times. The CDR3 region is CASRPDGASYEQYF. DNA for the CDR3: TGTGCCAGCAGACCCGACGGCGCCTCCTACGAGCAGTACTTC. V and J are TRBV25-1 and TRBJ2-7; D is unresolved. Germline V gene lookup returns CDR1 MGHDK and CDR2 SYGVNS. The CDR3 extends over 14 amino acids. V dropped 6 bases and J dropped 0 bases, with 12 bases sitting between them.

This clonotype was seen ten or more times. Written as DNA, the CDR3 is TGTGCCAGCAGTGAAAGACTAGCGGGAGAGGGCGAGCAGTACTTC. It encodes CASSERLAGEGEQYF. The rearrangement links TRBV2 to TRBJ2-7, with 12 bases lining up with TRBD2. Germline values: CDR1 SNHLY, CDR2 FYNNEI. V shed 2 bases, J shed 6 bases, and the junction held 5 bases outside the gene matches. This CDR3 spans 15 amino acids.

This clonotype was seen many times. In DNA, the CDR3 is TGTGCCAGCAGCGTACAACGGGACAGGGGGTGGAAAGAGACCCAGTACTTC. This encodes CASSVQRDRGWKETQYF. The chain joins TRBV12-3 or TRBV12-4 to TRBJ2-5; 11 nucleotides align to TRBD1. This CDR3 comprises 17 residues. The J segment lost 3 bases and the V segment lost 6 bases, leaving 12 bases of the junction unmatched.

The J gene is TRBJ2-7, the V gene TRBV27; D not resolved. The length of the CDR3 is 16 residues. CDR1 MNHEY and CDR2 SMNVEV come from the germline V gene (reference sequence). The ends were cut back, 0 bases at V and 5 bases at J, with 17 bases in the middle. The CDR3 DNA sequence: TGTGCCAGCAGTTTATCCTTTAGCAGCTCTTGGGACGAGCAGTACTTC. Amino acids: CASSLSFSSSWDEQYF.

The table lists this clonotype with a few counts. This sequence joins TRBV7-2 and TRBJ2-7, with TRBD1 as a possible D gene (6 bases). The CDR3 spans 12 residues. The ends were cut back, 2 bases at V and 7 bases at J, with 9 bases in the middle. Germline V gives CDR1 SGHTA, CDR2 FQGNSA. CDR3 in DNA: TGTGCCAGCAGCTTACAGGGGTGGGAGCAGTACTTC. Translated, it gives CASSLQGWEQYF.

In its sample, this clonotype was seen many times. The chain links TRBV20-1 to TRBJ1-2; D is unclear. Per the germline V gene, CDR1 is DFQATT and CDR2 is SNEGSKA (reference sequence). The CDR3 covers 13 residues. V was cut by 7 bases and J by 3 bases, with 15 bases left in between. CDR3 region: CSGSEPGDYGYTF. In DNA, the CDR3 is TGCAGTGGCTCTGAGCCGGGAGACTATGGCTACACCTTC.

There are many counts of this clonotype. V gene TRBV11-2 combines with J gene TRBJ1-2; 7 bases line up with TRBD1. The CDR3 runs to 15 residues. Trimming cost V 5 bases and J 4 bases; bases outside gene matches: 10. Germline lookup yields CDR1 SGHAT and CDR2 FQNNGV. CDR3 region: CASSPAGGLGYGYTF. Written as DNA, the CDR3 is TGTGCCAGCAGCCCCGCAGGGGGATTGGGCTATGGCTACACCTTC.